This T cell receptor beta chain was retrieved from a study of CD8 T cells in ankylosing spondylitis. Worth noting for this clonotype: The antigen remains unidentified.

The TCR beta libraries were generated through quantitative 5'-RACE incorporating molecular barcodes. TCRdb redid the calling of the 5' RACE reads with MiXCR, one entry per CDR3 protein. The data contain about 160,000 distinct CDR3 sequences, 15% to 20% of them singletons. Study results and caveats: Disease-linked clones were reportedly significantly enriched in matched ankylosing spondylitis synovial fluid. Blood of patients with ankylosing spondylitis appeared to be characterized by a TCR beta motif of fewer than 10 highly homologous variants. Certain motif variants had earlier appeared in reactive arthritis synovial fluid and blood.

There are 15 residues in the CDR3. Germline values: CDR1 LGHDT, CDR2 YNNKEL (reference sequence). Between the trimmed V and J ends, which lost 3 bases and 0 bases, there was a span of 10 bases. The sequence derives from a male donor with ankylosing spondylitis or in good health (not recorded which). The chain has TRBV3-1 and TRBJ2-3; D is unclear. Sequencing input: blood, either unsorted or a sorted T cell fraction (not recorded which). The CDR3 nucleotides read TGTGCCAGCAGCCACCGCGCAGGAAGCACAGATACGCAGTATTTT. Its protein product is CASSHRAGSTDTQYF.